This TCR beta chain was retrieved from a study of cytomegalovirus exposure and HLA in healthy donors. Across the study: The 110 million or so unique TCR beta sequences, from about 179 million T cells, were found by an earlier analysis. Study-level findings and limits: There was a cluster of highly shared sequence variants that was likely a sequencing artifact. In vitro testing confirmed a few CMV-associated chains as specific for CMV antigens. Researchers counted 164 TCR beta chains as cytomegalovirus-associated.

Comments on this clone: Its antigen is not known. The junction departs from germline at one end; a sequencing error may be responsible.

Per germline, CDR1 SEHNR and CDR2 FQNEAQ (reference sequence). The CDR3 length is 15 residues. Primers for the PCR totalled 60 Vbeta and 13 Jbeta. The protocol was immunoSEQ multiplex PCR, while the TCRdb copy is restricted to in-frame clones and leaves out a portion. The sample records around 150,000 clones, 70% to 80% being singletons. The chain couples TRBV7-9 to TRBJ1-2, with D maybe TRBD1 (5 bases). This receptor was taken from a man aged 50 to 59 in good health and CMV-seropositive. The sequenced sample was PBMCs. For the CDR3, the DNA is TGTTCCAGCAGCTACGACTTTGTGGGGCGCGATGGCTACACCTTC. Translated: CSSSYDFVGRDGYTF.